This T cell receptor (beta chain) appears in the sequencing data of a study of blood T cell repertoires in COVID-19. Study information: The samples span acute and convalescent COVID-19 from the United States, Italy and Spain. PBMCs, B-cell-depleted T cells, or T cells were the source of the cDNA or gDNA that made up the material.

Sequencing used immunoSEQ multiplex PCR; TCRdb keeps in-frame clones, though not all of them. The sample consists of hundreds of thousands of clones, nearly 90% of them appearing once. The V end lost 0 bases, the J end lost 5 bases, and 8 bases lay between the germline ends. Germline V CDR1 and CDR2: SGDLS, YYNGEE. The CDR3 totals 14 residues. Source material: PBMCs or T cells enriched from blood (not recorded which). The TCR originated in a man aged 25 to 45 who had been exposed to COVID-19. The V gene is TRBV9, the J gene TRBJ2-2; possible D gene TRBD2, 6 bases. The CDR3 nucleotides are TGTGCCAGCAGCGTAGGGGGGAGGACCGGGGAGCTGTTTTTT. Translating gives CASSVGGRTGELFF.